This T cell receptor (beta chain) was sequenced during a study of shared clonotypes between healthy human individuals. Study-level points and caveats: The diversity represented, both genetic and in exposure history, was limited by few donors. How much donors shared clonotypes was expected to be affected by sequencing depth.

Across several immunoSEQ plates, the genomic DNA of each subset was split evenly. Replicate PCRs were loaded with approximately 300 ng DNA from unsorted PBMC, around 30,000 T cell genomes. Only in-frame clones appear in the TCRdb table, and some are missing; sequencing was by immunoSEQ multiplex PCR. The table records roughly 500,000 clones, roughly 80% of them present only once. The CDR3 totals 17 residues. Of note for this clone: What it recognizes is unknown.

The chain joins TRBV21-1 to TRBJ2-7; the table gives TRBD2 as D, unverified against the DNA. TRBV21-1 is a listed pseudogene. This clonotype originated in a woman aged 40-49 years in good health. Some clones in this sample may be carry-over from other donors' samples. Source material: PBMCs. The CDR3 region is CASSNQEEAGGSYEQYF. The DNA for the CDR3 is TGTGCCAGCAGCAACCAGGAAGAAGCGGGAGGGTCCTACGAGCAGTACTTC.